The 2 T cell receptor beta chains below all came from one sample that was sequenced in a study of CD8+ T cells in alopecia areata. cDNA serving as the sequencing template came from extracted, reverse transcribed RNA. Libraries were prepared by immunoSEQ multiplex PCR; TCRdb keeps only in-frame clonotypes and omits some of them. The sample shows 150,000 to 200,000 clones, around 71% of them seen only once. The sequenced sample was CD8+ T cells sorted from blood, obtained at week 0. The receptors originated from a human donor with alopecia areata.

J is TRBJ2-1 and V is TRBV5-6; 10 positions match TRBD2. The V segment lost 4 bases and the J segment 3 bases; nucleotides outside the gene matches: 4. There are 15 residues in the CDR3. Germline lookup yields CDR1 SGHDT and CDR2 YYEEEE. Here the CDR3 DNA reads TGTGCCAGCAGCCATGGGACTAGCGACTACAATGAGCAGTTCTTC. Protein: CASSHGTSDYNEQFF.

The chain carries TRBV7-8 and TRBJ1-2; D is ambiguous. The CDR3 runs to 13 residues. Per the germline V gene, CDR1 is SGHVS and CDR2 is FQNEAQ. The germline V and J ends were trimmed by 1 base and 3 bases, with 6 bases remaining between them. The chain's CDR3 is CASSLGLDYGYTF. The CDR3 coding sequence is TGTGCCAGCAGCTTAGGGCTGGACTATGGCTACACCTTC.